The text below deals with one TCR beta chain. Its antigen target is currently unknown. No base quality values were provided; no much bigger clone lies one nucleotide off. The sequencer was an Illumina NovaSeq 6000. TCRalpha and TCRbeta cDNA libraries were constructed by 5'RACE with constant-segment primers, with sample barcodes and unique molecular identifiers being introduced. Trizol reagent was used to extract RNA from every sample. Libraries were amplified in two PCR steps, with a second sample barcode and Illumina TruSeq adapters added in the second step. The libraries were sequenced on an Illumina NovaSeq using 2 x 150 bp paired-end reads. On the authors' methods: With migec v1.2.7, reads were demultiplexed and then collapsed into UMI-guided consensus sequences. Using mixcr v2.1.11, the UMI consensuses were aligned to TRA and TRB V and J templates and assembled into clonotypes. Clonotypes were classified as expanded or contracted when called significant by both edgeR and NoisET, with noise models trained on biological replicates. For edgeR calls, a false discovery rate-adjusted p below 0.01 and a log2 fold-change threshold of 1 were applied. As an exploratory analysis of dynamics, max-normalized trajectories of the 1000 most abundant clonotypes were examined with PCA combined with hierarchical clustering. Separately sequenced CD4+ and CD8+ repertoires were used to assign a CD4 or CD8 phenotype to each responding clone. Clones were called with MiXCR by TCRdb after fastp trimmed the public reads at Q25, and only in-frame beta chains were retained. Rows merge per CDR3 protein into single entries with the most common DNA and genes. Clone size and V and J calls follow TCRdb, not the original study. Within this sample are a few hundred thousand distinct CDR3 sequences, with 28% of them counted one time only. Around an eighth of the sample is in the top ten clones.

The sample belongs to a study of T-cell memory formation after mild COVID-19 (dated by TCRdb to 2020 to 2022). The study in broad terms: TCR sequence clusters from the two donors were found to be largely donor specific. In a couple of donors, T-cell clones that expanded and contracted after mild COVID-19 were followed by sequencing TCRalpha and TCRbeta repertoires longitudinally. The cohort was made up of two young adult volunteers, one female and one male, who were previously healthy.

At the junction V is shortened by 1 base and J by 4 bases; bases outside the gene matches: 3. Inclusive of the bounding cysteine and phenylalanine, the CDR3 is 15 residues long. The only DNA kept is the CDR3, 45 bases in frame from the first base. CDR1 and CDR2 (MNHNS, SASEGT) derive from the germline V gene. Ficoll-Paque density gradient centrifugation was used to isolate PBMCs. The full study reports these points: Some responding clones were detected in pre-infection memory, suggesting pre-existing cross-reactive memory T cells joined the SARS-CoV-2 response. Contracting CD4+ clones were located mainly in the CM and EM memory subsets, whereas CD8+ clones were found to be enriched in EMRA. Whether the second-wave clones peaking on day 37 were SARS-CoV-2 specific was not confirmed. From day 15 to 85, contracting clones showed balanced CD4/CD8 phenotypes, whereas a second wave of clones that expanded from day 15 to 37 leaned towards CD4+. Only two mild cases were covered by the study, and larger cohorts that include severe cases with pre-infection samples were considered necessary.

This sequence was found in an adult woman who had mild COVID-19 (a few samples of this study predate the infection). The sample titles of this study are shuffled in the database, so cell type and time point are left out; the donor was told from shared clones. The sequence joins TRBV6-1 to TRBJ2-7, and 11 junction bases match TRBD1. The sequencing input was PBMCs or a T cell subset sorted from them (not recorded which). The DNA sequence is as follows: TGTGCCAGCAGTGAAGAGGGGACAGGGGGGTACGAGCAGTACTTC. Its product reads: CASSEEGTGGYEQYF.